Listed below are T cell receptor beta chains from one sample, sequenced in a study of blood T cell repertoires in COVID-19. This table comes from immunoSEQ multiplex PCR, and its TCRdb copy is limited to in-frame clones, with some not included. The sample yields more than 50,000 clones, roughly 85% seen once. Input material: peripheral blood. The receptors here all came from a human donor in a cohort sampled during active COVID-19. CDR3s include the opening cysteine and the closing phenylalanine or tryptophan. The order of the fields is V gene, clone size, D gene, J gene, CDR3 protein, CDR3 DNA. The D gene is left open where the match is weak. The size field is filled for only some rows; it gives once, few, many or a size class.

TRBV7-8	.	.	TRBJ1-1	CASSSIRTENTEAFF	TGTGCCAGCAGCTCGATCCGGACAGAAAACACTGAAGCTTTCTTT
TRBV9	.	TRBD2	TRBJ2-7	CASSVGGGRGEQYF	TGTGCCAGCAGCGTAGGCGGGGGGCGGGGCGAGCAGTACTTC
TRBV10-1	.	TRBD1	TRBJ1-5	CASRLPRGLVRNQPQHF	TGCGCCAGCAGGCTCCCCAGGGGGCTTGTCCGCAATCAGCCCCAGCATTTT
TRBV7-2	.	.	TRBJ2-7	CASSPLATLSYEQYF	TGTGCCAGCAGCCCACTAGCTACACTCTCCTACGAGCAGTACTTC
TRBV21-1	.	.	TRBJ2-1	CASSKTGGTAEHNEQFF	TGTGCCAGCAGCAAAACGGGTGGGACAGCAGAACACAATGAGCAGTTCTTC
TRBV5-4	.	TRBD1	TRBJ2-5	CASSWGQGAETQYF	TGTGCCAGCAGCTGGGGACAGGGGGCGGAGACCCAGTACTTC
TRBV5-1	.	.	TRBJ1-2	CASSRDSPNYGYTF	TGCGCCAGCAGCCGTGACAGCCCTAACTATGGCTACACCTTC
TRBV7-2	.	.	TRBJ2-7	CASSLGAGDVYEQYF	TGTGCCAGCAGCTTGGGGGCCGGGGACGTGTACGAGCAGTACTTC
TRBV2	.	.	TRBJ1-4	CASSEGRLQFF	TGTGCCAGCAGTGAAGGCAGGCTACAGTTTTTT
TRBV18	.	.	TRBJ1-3	CASSPLQEDSGNTIYF	TGTGCCAGCTCACCACTGCAGGAAGACTCTGGAAACACCATATATTTT
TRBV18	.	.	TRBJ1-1	CASSPGADTEAFF	TGTGCCAGCTCACCCGGAGCGGACACTGAAGCTTTCTTT
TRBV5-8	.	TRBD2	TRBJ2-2	CASSLALDGGGGGELFF	TGTGCCAGCAGCTTGGCGCTGGACGGCGGGGGAGGCGGGGAGCTGTTTTTT
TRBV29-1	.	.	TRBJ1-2	CSVGRELQDGYTF	TGCAGTGTGGGGAGGGAACTTCAGGATGGCTACACCTTC
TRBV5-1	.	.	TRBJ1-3	CASSLGALGASGNTIYF	TGCGCCAGCAGCTTGGGGGCCCTCGGCGCCTCTGGAAACACCATATATTTT
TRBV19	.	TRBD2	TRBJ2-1	CASLGLAGRNEQFF	TGTGCCTCGTTGGGACTAGCGGGGCGGAATGAGCAGTTCTTC
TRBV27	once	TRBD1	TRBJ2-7	CASRTGGYEQYF	TGTGCCAGCAGGACAGGGGGCTACGAGCAGTACTTC
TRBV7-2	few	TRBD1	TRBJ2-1	CASSLRASGAGQGYNEQFF	TGTGCCAGCAGCTTGAGGGCTAGCGGAGCGGGACAGGGGTACAATGAGCAGTTCTTC
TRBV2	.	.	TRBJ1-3	CASSYRVSGNTIYF	TGTGCCAGCAGTTACAGGGTCTCTGGAAACACCATATATTTT
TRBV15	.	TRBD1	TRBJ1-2	CATRRDRTNYGYTF	TGTGCCACCAGGAGGGACAGAACTAACTATGGCTACACCTTC
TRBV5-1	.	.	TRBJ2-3	CASSLMRVEDTQYF	TGCGCCAGCAGCTTGATGAGGGTGGAAGATACGCAGTATTTT
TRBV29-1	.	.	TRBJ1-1	CSVPTGTLNTEAFF	TGCAGCGTCCCCACCGGGACACTTAACACTGAAGCTTTCTTT
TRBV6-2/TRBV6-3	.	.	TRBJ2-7	CASNPRGGTYEQYF	TGTGCCAGCAACCCGCGAGGGGGAACCTACGAGCAGTACTTC
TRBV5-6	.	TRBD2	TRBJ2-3	CASRVRGGLSTDTQYF	TGTGCCAGCCGCGTTCGGGGGGGACTTAGCACAGATACGCAGTATTTT
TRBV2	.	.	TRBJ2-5	CASSEEGGPQETQYF	TGTGCCAGCAGTGAAGAAGGGGGTCCGCAAGAGACCCAGTACTTC
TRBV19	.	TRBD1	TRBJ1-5	CASSRTGENQPQHF	TGTGCCAGTAGTAGGACAGGGGAAAATCAGCCCCAGCATTTT
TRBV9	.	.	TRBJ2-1	CASSASGAIPDEQFF	TGTGCCAGCAGCGCCTCTGGGGCGATACCCGATGAGCAGTTCTTC
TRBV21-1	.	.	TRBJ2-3	CASSKVYRGGGTDTQYF	TGTGCCAGCAGCAAAGTTTACAGGGGCGGGGGCACAGATACGCAGTATTTT
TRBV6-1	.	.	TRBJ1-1	CASSVRRRSSGLNTEAFF	TGTGCCAGCAGTGTACGAAGGAGGTCCTCTGGGCTGAACACTGAAGCTTTCTTT
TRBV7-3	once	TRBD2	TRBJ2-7	CASSLIGGGSYEQYF	TGTGCCAGCAGCTTAATTGGGGGAGGGTCCTACGAGCAGTACTTC
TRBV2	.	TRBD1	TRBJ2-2	CASSEQGAGELFF	TGTGCCAGCAGTGAACAGGGGGCCGGGGAGCTGTTTTTT
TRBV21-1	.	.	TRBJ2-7	CARDRQGREQYF	TGTGCCCGCGATCGCCAGGGGCGCGAGCAGTACTTC
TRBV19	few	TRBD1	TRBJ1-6	CASSFRDSNSPLHF	TGTGCCAGTAGTTTCCGGGACAGTAATTCACCCCTCCACTTT
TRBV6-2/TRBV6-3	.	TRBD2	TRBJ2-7	CASSYRTGGLGYEQYF	TGTGCCAGCAGTTATCGAACGGGAGGTTTGGGCTACGAGCAGTACTTC
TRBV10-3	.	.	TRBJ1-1	CAISENPNTGSEAFF	TGTGCCATCAGTGAAAACCCCAATACAGGGTCTGAAGCTTTCTTT
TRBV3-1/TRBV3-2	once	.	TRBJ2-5	CASSQGLAVAQTQYF	TGTGCCAGCAGCCAAGGTTTGGCGGTCGCACAGACCCAGTACTTC
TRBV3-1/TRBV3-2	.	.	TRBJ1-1	CASSPWDTATEAFF	TGTGCCAGCAGCCCCTGGGACACGGCGACTGAAGCTTTCTTT
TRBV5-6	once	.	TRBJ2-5	CASSSLRFFDSSQYF	TGTGCCAGCAGCTCCCTGAGGTTTTTCGATTCGTCCCAGTACTTC
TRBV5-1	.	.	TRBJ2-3	CASLGGRLGLDTQYF	TGCGCCTCCTTAGGTGGGAGACTAGGTTTGGATACGCAGTATTTT
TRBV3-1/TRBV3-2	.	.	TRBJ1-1	CASSRGGADTEAFF	TGTGCCAGCAGCCGGGGGGGCGCCGACACTGAAGCTTTCTTT
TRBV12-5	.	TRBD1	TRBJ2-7	CASGLWDRGYEQYF	TGTGCTAGTGGTTTGTGGGACAGGGGCTATGAGCAGTACTTC
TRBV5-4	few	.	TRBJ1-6	CASSLGFVDSPLHF	TGTGCCAGCAGCTTGGGTTTCGTAGATTCACCCCTCCACTTT
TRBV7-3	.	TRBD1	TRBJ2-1	CASSFTGAPSYNEQFF	TGTGCCAGCAGCTTCACAGGGGCCCCCTCCTACAATGAGCAGTTCTTC
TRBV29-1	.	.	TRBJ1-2	CSVEIMGLNYGYTF	TGCAGCGTTGAAATCATGGGGCTTAACTATGGCTACACCTTC
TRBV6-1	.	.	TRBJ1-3	CASSEMSAGSSGNTIYF	TGTGCCAGCAGTGAAATGTCAGCAGGTAGCTCTGGAAACACCATATATTTT
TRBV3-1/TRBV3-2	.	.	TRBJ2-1	CASSLRYNEQFF	TGTGCCAGCAGCCTGCGTTACAATGAGCAGTTCTTC
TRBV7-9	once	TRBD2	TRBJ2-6	CASSLGHGGAPGANVLTF	TGTGCCAGCAGCTTAGGACACGGGGGGGCCCCCGGGGCCAACGTCCTGACTTTC
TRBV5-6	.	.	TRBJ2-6	CASSLVRSSGANVLTF	TGTGCCAGCAGCTTGGTTAGGAGCTCTGGGGCCAACGTCCTGACTTTC
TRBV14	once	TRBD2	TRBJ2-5	CASSQGLAGVETQYF	TGTGCCAGCAGCCAAGGACTAGCGGGGGTGGAGACCCAGTACTTC
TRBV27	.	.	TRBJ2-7	CASSNRGRTYEQYF	TGTGCCAGCAGTAATAGGGGCCGCACCTACGAGCAGTACTTC